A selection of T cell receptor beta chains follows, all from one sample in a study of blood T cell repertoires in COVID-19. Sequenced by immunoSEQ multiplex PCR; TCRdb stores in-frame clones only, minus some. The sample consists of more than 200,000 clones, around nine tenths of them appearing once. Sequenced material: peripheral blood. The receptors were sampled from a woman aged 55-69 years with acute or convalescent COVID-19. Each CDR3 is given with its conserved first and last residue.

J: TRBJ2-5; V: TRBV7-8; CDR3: CASSRQGGEETQYF
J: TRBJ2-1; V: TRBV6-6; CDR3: CATSHTSTNRHLSGSYNEQFF
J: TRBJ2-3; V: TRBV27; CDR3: CASSSSSGVAGGSTDTQYF
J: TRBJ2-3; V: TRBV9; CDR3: CASSVDAPWTQYF
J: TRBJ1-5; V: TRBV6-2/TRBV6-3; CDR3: CASSMTALYQPQHF
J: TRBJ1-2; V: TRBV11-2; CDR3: CASSLVEGANYGYTF
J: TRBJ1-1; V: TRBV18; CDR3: CASLGRGKVEAFF
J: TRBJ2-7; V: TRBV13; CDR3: CASSLGLAGGPYEQYF
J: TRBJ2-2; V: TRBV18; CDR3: CASSPTRGSGELFF
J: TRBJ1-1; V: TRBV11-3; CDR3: CASSLDRGQRAFF
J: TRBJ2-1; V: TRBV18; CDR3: CASSPIAGNYNEQFF
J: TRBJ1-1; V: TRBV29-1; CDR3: CSVFSGTEAFF
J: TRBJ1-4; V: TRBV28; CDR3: CASSFPSVDRSNEKLFF
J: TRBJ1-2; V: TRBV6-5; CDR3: CASRETGGNYGYTF